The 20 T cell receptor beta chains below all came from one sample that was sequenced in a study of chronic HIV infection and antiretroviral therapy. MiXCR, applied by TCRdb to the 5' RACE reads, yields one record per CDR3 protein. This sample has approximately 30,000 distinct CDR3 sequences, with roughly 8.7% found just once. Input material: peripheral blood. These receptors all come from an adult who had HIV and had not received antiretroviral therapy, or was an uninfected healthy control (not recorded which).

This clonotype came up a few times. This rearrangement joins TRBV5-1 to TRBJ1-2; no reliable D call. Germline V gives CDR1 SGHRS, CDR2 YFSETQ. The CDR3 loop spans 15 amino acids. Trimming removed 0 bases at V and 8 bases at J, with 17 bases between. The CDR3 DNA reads TGCGCCAGCAGCTTGGTCGATAAAGGGAGCGGCGGCTACACCTTC. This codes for CASSLVDKGSGGYTF.

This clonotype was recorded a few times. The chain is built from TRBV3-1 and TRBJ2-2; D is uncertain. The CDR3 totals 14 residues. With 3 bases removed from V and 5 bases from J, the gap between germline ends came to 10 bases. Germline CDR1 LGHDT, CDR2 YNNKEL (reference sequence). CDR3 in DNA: TGTGCCAGCAGCCAGGTACCCGAAACCGGGGAGCTGTTTTTT. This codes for CASSQVPETGELFF.

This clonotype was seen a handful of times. CDR3 in DNA: TGTGCCAGCAGCAGGGACGGAGGAAACTCTGGGGCCAACGTCCTGACTTTC. It translates to CASSRDGGNSGANVLTF. The chain is built from TRBV25-1 and TRBJ2-6; D is perhaps TRBD1 or TRBD2 (5 bases each). V was shortened by 6 bases and J by 0 bases, with 15 bases between the two germline ends. CDR1 is MGHDK, CDR2 SYGVNS, per germline. The CDR3 sequence is 17 residues long.

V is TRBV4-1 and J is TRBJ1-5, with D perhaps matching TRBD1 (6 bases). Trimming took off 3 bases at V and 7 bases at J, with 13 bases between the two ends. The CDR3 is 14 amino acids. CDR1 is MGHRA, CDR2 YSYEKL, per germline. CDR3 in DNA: TGCGCCAGCAGCCAGGGCCGCCAGGGGCAGCCCCAGCATTTT. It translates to CASSQGRQGQPQHF.

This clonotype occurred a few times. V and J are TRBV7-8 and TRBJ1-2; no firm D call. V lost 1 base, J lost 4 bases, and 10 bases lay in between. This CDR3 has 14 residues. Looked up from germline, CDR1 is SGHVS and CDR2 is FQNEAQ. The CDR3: CASSLESQAYGYTF. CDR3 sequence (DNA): TGTGCCAGCAGCTTAGAGTCCCAGGCCTATGGCTACACCTTC.

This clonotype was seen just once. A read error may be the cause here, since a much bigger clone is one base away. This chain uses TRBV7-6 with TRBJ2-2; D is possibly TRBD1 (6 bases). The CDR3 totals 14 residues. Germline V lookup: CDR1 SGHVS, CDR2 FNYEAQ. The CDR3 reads CVSSKGQSFGELFF. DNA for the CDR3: TGTGTCAGCAGCAAAGGACAGTCTTTCGGGGAGCTGTTTTTT.

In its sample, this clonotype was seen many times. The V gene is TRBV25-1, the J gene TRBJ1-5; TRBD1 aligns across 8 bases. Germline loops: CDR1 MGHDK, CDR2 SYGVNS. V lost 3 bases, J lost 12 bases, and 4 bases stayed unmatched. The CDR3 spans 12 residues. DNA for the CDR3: TGTGCCAGCAGTGACTGGACAGGGTTCCAGCATTTT. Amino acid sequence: CASSDWTGFQHF.

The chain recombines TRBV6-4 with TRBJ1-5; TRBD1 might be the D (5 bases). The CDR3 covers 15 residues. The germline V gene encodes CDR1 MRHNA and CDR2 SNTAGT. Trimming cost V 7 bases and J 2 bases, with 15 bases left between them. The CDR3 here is CASIGGGDGNQPQHF. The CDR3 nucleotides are TGTGCCAGCATTGGGGGGGGAGATGGCAATCAGCCCCAGCATTTT.

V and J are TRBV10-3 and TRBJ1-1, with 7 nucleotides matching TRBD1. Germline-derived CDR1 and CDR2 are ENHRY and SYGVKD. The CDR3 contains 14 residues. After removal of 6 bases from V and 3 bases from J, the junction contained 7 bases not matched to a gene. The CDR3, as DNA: TGTGCCATCAGCCAACAGGGGTTAGACACTGAAGCTTTCTTT. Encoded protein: CAISQQGLDTEAFF.

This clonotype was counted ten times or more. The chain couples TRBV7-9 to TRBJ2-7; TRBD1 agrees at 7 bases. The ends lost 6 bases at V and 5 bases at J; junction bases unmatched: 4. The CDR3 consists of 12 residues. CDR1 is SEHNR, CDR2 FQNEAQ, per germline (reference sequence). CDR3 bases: TGTGCCAGCAGAAAAACAGGGGACGAGCAGTACTTC. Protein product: CASRKTGDEQYF.

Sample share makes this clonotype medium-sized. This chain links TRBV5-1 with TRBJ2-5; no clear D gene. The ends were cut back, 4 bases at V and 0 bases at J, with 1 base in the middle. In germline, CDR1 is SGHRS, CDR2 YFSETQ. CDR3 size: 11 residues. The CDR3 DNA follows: TGCGCCAGCAGCGACCAAGAGACCCAGTACTTC. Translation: CASSDQETQYF.

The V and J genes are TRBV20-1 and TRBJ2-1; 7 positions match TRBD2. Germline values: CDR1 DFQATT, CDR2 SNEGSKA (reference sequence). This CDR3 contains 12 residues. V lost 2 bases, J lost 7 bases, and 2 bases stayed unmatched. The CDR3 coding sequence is TGCAGTGCTAGACTAGCGGAAAATGAGCAGTTCTTC. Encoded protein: CSARLAENEQFF.

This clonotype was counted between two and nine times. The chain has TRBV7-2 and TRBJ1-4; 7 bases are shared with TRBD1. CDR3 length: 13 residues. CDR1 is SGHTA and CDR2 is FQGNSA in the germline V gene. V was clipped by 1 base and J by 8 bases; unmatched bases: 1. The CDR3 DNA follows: TGTGCCAGCAGCTTAGACAGGGGCGAAAAACTGTTTTTT. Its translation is CASSLDRGEKLFF.

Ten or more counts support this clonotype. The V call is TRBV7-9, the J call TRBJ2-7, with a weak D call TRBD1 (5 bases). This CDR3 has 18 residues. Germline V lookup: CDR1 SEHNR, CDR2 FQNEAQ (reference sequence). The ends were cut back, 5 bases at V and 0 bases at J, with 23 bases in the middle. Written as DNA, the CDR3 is TGTGCCAGCAGCCCCGGTCGTGAAGGCCAGGGCAGCTCCTACGAGCAGTACTTC. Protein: CASSPGREGQGSSYEQYF.

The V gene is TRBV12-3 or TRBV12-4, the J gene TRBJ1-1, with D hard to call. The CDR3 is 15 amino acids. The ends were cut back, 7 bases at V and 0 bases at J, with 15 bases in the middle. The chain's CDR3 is CASTPTRALNTEAFF. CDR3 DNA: TGTGCCAGCACCCCTACCCGGGCCCTGAACACTGAAGCTTTCTTT.

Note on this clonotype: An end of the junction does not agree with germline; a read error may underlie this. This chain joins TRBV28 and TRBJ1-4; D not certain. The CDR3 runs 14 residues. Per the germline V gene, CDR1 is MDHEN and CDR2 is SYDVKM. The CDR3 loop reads CVSSFQTTNEKLFF. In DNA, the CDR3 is TGTGTCAGCAGTTTCCAAACAACTAATGAAAAACTGTTTTTT. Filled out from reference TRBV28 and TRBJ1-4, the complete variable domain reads DVKVTQSSRYLVKRTGEKVFLECVQDMDHENMFWYRQDPGLGLRLIYFSYDVKMKEKGDIPEGYSVSREKKERFSLILESASTNQTSMYLCVSSFQTTNEKLFFGSGTQLSVL.

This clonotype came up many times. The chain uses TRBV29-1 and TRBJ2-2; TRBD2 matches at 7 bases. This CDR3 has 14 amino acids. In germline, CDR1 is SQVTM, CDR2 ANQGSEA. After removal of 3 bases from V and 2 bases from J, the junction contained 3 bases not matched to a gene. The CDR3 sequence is CSVDAGENTGELFF. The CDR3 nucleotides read TGCAGCGTTGATGCGGGAGAAAACACCGGGGAGCTGTTTTTT.

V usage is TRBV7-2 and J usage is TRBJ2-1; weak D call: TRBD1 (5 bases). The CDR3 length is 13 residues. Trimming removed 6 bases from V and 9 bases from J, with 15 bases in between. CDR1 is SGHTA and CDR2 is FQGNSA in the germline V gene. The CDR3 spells CASSSQGFGEQFF. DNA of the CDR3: TGTGCCAGCAGTTCGCAGGGTTTCGGTGAGCAGTTCTTC.

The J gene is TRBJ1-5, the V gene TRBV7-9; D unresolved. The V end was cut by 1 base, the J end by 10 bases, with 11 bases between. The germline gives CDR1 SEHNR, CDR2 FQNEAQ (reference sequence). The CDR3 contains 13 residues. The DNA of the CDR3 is TGTGCCAGCAGCTTAGGGACCGAAAGTCCCCAGCATTTT. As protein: CASSLGTESPQHF.

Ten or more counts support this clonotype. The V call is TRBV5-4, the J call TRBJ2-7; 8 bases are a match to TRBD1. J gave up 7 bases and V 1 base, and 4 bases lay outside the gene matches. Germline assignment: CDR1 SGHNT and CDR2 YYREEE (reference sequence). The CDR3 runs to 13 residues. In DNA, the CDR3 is TGTGCCAGCAGCTTGCAGGGGGCGCTGGAGCAGTACTTC. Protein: CASSLQGALEQYF. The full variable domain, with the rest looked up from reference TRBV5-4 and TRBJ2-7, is ETGVTQSPTHLIKTRGQQVTLRCSSQSGHNTVSWYQQALGQGPQFIFQYYREEENGRGNFPPRFSGLQFPNYSSELNVNALELDDSALYLCASSLQGALEQYFGPGTRLTVT.